This section outlines one T cell receptor (beta chain) sequence together with its context. V was clipped by 5 bases and J by 0 bases; unmatched bases: 8. Per the germline V gene, CDR1 is MDHEN and CDR2 is SYDVKM. The CDR3 consists of 18 residues. These data are taken from a study of cytomegalovirus exposure and HLA in healthy donors. The primer mix had 60 Vbeta and 13 Jbeta primers. The repertoire was sequenced with immunoSEQ multiplex PCR; TCRdb's copy has only in-frame clones and lacks some. This table holds about 140,000 clones, around 80% found once. V gene TRBV28 combines with J gene TRBJ1-6; the match to TRBD1 covers 9 bases. What was sequenced was PBMCs. This clonotype was obtained from a woman aged 45-60 years in good health and CMV-seropositive. Written as DNA, the CDR3 is TGTGCCAGCAGTCCCCACAGGGGGCTGGGCTCCTATAATTCACCCCTCCACTTT. This translates into CASSPHRGLGSYNSPLHF.